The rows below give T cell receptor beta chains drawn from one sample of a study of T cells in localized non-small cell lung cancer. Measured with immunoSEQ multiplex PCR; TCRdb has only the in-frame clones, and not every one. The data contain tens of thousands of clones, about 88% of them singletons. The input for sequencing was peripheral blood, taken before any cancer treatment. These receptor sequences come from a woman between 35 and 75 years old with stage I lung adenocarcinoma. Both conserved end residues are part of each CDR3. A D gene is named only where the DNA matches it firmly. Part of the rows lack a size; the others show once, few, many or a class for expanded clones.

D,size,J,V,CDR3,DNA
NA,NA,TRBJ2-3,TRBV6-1,CGVGSRFTDTQYF,TGTGGGGTCGGTTCGCGGTTCACAGATACGCAGTATTTT
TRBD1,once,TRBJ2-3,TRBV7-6,CASSLGDRRMYF,TGTGCCAGCAGCTTAGGGGACAGGCGTATGTATTTT
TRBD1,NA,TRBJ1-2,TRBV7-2,CASSLAIQGNYGYTF,TGTGCCAGCAGCTTAGCGATACAGGGGAACTATGGCTACACCTTC
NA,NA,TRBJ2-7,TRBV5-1,CASSPGDRASEQYF,TGCGCCAGCAGCCCGGGAGACCGGGCTAGCGAGCAGTACTTC
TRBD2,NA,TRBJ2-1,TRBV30,CAWKTGTRYNEQFF,TGTGCCTGGAAAACCGGGACTAGATACAATGAGCAGTTCTTC
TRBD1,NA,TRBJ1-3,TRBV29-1,CSVKKGQSSGNTIYF,TGCAGCGTTAAGAAGGGACAGAGCTCTGGAAACACCATATATTTT
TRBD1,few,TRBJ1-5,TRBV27,CASRDTGGPQHF,TGTGCCAGCAGGGATACAGGGGGGCCCCAGCATTTT
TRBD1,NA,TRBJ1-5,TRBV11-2,CASSSGWTGLNQPQHF,TGTGCCAGCAGCTCAGGATGGACAGGGTTAAATCAGCCCCAGCATTTT
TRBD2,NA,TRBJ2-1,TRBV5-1,CASSLGGSGGYNEQFF,TGCGCCAGCAGCTTGGGAGGTAGCGGGGGTTACAATGAGCAGTTCTTC
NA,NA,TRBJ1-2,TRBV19,CASSIRQGNYGYTF,TGTGCCAGTAGTATACGGCAGGGGAACTATGGCTACACCTTC
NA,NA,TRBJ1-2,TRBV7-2,CASSFGTVLGYGYTF,TGTGCCAGCAGCTTCGGGACCGTCCTTGGTTATGGCTACACCTTC
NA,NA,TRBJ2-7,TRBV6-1,CASAYYEQYF,TGTGCCAGCGCCTACTACGAGCAGTACTTC
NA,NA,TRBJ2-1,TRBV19,CASSIGNEQFF,TGTGCCAGTAGTATAGGCAATGAGCAGTTCTTC
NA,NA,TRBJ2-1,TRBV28,CASRTNYNEQFF,TGTGCCAGCCGGACAAACTACAATGAGCAGTTCTTC
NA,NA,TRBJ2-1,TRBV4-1,CASSQAITDAGEQFF,TGCGCCAGCAGCCAAGCGATAACAGACGCAGGGGAGCAGTTCTTC
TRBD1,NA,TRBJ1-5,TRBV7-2,CASSQDRGINQPQHF,TGTGCCAGCAGCCAGGACAGGGGAATCAATCAGCCCCAGCATTTT
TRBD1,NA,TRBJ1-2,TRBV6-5,CASSVSGQGAEGYTF,TGTGCCAGCAGTGTATCGGGGCAGGGGGCCGAAGGCTACACCTTC
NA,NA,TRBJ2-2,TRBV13,CASSVIPLNTGELFF,TGTGCCAGCAGTGTCATCCCCCTGAACACCGGGGAGCTGTTTTTT
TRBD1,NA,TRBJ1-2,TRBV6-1,CASSEDRGNYGYTF,TGTGCCAGCAGTGAAGACAGGGGGAACTATGGCTACACCTTC
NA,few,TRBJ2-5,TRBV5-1,CASSQEVQETQYF,TGCGCCAGCAGCCAGGAGGTCCAAGAGACCCAGTACTTC
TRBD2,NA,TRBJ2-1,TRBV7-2,CASSPTLSSGGDEQFF,TGTGCCAGCAGCCCGACGTTGTCTAGCGGGGGCGATGAGCAGTTCTTC
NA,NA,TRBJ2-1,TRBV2,CASSEWGLGAEQFF,TGTGCCAGCAGTGAGTGGGGCCTCGGAGCTGAGCAGTTCTTC
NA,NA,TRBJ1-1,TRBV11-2,CASSARGGMNTEAFF,TGTGCCAGCAGCGCCAGAGGGGGAATGAACACTGAAGCTTTCTTT
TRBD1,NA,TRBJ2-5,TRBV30,CAWDTKDRGQETQYF,TGTGCCTGGGACACAAAGGACAGGGGGCAAGAGACCCAGTACTTC
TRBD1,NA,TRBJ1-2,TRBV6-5,CASTRTGGDGYTF,TGTGCCAGCACCCGGACAGGGGGTGATGGCTACACCTTC
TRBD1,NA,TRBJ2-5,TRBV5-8,CASSLGDRAQETQYF,TGTGCCAGCAGCTTGGGGGACAGGGCCCAAGAGACCCAGTACTTC
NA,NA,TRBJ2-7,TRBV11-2,CASTAVPQRDSLEQYF,TGTGCCAGCACCGCCGTACCACAGAGGGACTCTCTCGAGCAGTACTTC
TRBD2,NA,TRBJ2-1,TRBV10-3,CAIKGPGTSGGGEQFF,TGTGCCATCAAGGGTCCCGGGACTAGCGGGGGGGGTGAGCAGTTCTTC
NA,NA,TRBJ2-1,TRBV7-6,CASSSTPVAYNEQFF,TGTGCCAGCAGCTCAACCCCGGTTGCCTACAATGAGCAGTTCTTC
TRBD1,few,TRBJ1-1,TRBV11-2,CASSPASTGTATF,TGTGCCAGCAGCCCGGCGTCTACCGGGACAGCCACCTTT
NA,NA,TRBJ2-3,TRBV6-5,CASSYEGRSSDTQYF,TGTGCCAGCAGTTACGAGGGGAGAAGCTCAGATACGCAGTATTTT
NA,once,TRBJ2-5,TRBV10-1,CASNQGGQETQYF,TGCGCCAGCAATCAGGGTGGCCAAGAGACCCAGTACTTC
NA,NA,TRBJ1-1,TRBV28,CASSLTLNTEAFF,TGTGCCAGCAGTTTAACCTTGAACACTGAAGCTTTCTTT
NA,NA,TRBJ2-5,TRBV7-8,CASSYKTGTQETQYF,TGTGCCAGCAGCTACAAGACAGGTACCCAAGAGACCCAGTACTTC
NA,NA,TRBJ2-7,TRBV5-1,CASSLYDGYEQYF,TGCGCCAGCAGCCTGTATGACGGCTACGAGCAGTACTTC
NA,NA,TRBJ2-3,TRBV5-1,CASSWDPTDTQYF,TGCGCCAGCAGCTGGGACCCCACAGATACGCAGTATTTT
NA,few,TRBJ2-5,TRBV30,CAWSVIQVQETQYF,TGTGCCTGGAGTGTCATACAGGTCCAAGAGACCCAGTACTTC
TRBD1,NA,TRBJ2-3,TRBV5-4,CASSRTGTSDTQYF,TGTGCCAGCAGTCGGACAGGAACTTCAGATACGCAGTATTTT
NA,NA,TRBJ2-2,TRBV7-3,CASSLTAGVTTGELFF,TGTGCCAGCAGCTTAACTGCAGGGGTGACCACCGGGGAGCTGTTTTTT
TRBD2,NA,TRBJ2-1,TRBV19,CASSTLAGGPDEQFF,TGTGCCAGTAGTACCCTAGCGGGGGGGCCGGATGAGCAGTTCTTC
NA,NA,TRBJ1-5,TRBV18,CASSPDVNQPQHF,TGTGCCAGCTCCCCGGATGTAAATCAGCCCCAGCATTTT
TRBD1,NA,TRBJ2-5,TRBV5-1,CASSIQGEETQYF,TGCGCCAGCAGCATACAGGGGGAAGAGACCCAGTACTTC
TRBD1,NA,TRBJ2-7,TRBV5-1,CASSEGQYYEQYF,TGCGCCAGCAGCGAGGGACAGTACTACGAGCAGTACTTC
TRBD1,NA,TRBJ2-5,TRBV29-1,CSVESRGETQYF,TGCAGCGTTGAGAGCAGGGGGGAGACCCAGTACTTC
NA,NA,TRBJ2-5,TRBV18,CASSPGETQYF,TGTGCCAGCTCACCAGGGGAGACCCAGTACTTC
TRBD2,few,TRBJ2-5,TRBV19,CASNELAGGRETQYF,TGTGCCAGTAACGAACTAGCGGGGGGCCGGGAGACCCAGTACTTC
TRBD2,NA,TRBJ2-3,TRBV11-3,CASSLRGSGGPTDTQYF,TGTGCCAGCAGCTTAAGAGGTAGCGGGGGGCCCACAGATACGCAGTATTTT
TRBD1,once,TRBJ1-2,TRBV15,CATSSGTGIYGYTF,TGTGCCACCAGCAGTGGGACAGGGATCTATGGCTACACCTTC
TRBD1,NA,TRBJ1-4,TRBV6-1,CASRERGRGEKLFF,TGTGCCAGCAGAGAGAGGGGGCGCGGTGAAAAACTGTTTTTT
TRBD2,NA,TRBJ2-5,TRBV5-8,CASSPGLAGARGETQYF,TGTGCCAGCAGCCCGGGACTAGCGGGAGCACGAGGGGAGACCCAGTACTTC
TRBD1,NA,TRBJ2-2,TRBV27,CASSLSFYGTGNAGELFF,TGTGCCAGCAGTTTATCCTTTTATGGGACAGGGAACGCCGGGGAGCTGTTTTTT
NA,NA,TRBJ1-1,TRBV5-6,CASSPTPEGNTEAFF,TGTGCCAGCAGCCCCACCCCGGAAGGGAACACTGAAGCTTTCTTT
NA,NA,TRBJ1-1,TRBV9,CASSVASGAEAFF,TGTGCCAGCAGCGTAGCGTCAGGGGCTGAAGCTTTCTTT
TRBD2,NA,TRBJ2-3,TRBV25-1,CASKVELAGGVDTQYF,TGTGCCAGCAAGGTTGAGCTAGCGGGAGGAGTAGATACGCAGTATTTT
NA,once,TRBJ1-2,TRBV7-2,CASSLVEGAYTF,TGTGCCAGCAGCTTAGTAGAGGGCGCCTACACCTTC
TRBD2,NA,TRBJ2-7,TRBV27,CASSAIGGGNAYEQYF,TGTGCCAGCAGCGCGATCGGGGGGGGTAATGCCTACGAGCAGTACTTC
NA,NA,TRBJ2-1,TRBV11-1,CASSLGGLAPYNEQFF,TGTGCCAGCAGCTTAGGGGGGCTAGCGCCTTACAATGAGCAGTTCTTC
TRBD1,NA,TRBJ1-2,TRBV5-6,CASSPGQGIYGYTF,TGTGCCAGCAGCCCCGGACAGGGAATCTATGGCTACACCTTC
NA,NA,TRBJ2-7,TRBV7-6,CASSLAQTYEQYF,TGTGCCAGCAGCTTAGCACAGACCTACGAGCAGTACTTC